Listed below are T cell receptor beta chains from one sample, sequenced in a study of cytomegalovirus exposure and HLA in healthy donors. Sequencing was performed with immunoSEQ multiplex PCR; in TCRdb, only in-frame clones are kept and a portion is missing. The table has 160,000 or so clones, approximately 80% seen once; the top ten hold roughly 1.5%. Sequencing was carried out using PBMCs. The receptors stem from a woman aged 18-30 years in good health and CMV-seronegative. Each CDR3 is given with its conserved first and last residue.

j_gene | v_gene | CDR3aa
TRBJ2-7 | TRBV11-3 | CASSLGTGELYEQYF
TRBJ2-2 | TRBV11-2 | CASSRDRVAGELFF
TRBJ1-4 | TRBV11-2 | CASNPPGGTGYEKLFF
TRBJ1-5 | TRBV4-1 | CASSQGGLGHDQPQHF
- | TRBV5-1 | CASSFSPPGSGALEQYF
TRBJ1-1 | TRBV30 | CAWSALWSTEAFF
TRBJ1-4 | TRBV6-5 | CASSPGTVNEKLFF
TRBJ1-4 | TRBV14 | CASSQDFFPGQEAKLFF
TRBJ2-2 | TRBV6-4 | CASSRGVDTGELFF
TRBJ1-1 | TRBV5-5 | CASSLVATEAFF
TRBJ1-1 | TRBV9 | CASSPAGTEAFF
TRBJ1-5 | TRBV6-1 | CASTGVGQAKQPQHF
TRBJ1-5 | TRBV9 | CASSAGDRVSNQPQHF
TRBJ1-1 | TRBV7-2 | CASSLKLGRGGQWNTEAFF
TRBJ1-2 | TRBV19 | CASSIGKQPIYGYTF
TRBJ1-1 | TRBV19 | CASSLGANPGQGTAFF
TRBJ1-2 | TRBV5-4 | CASSFGGGYGYTF
TRBJ2-1 | TRBV27 | CASSRNRGGSYNEQFF
TRBJ2-2 | TRBV28 | CASRSRDRDITGELFF
TRBJ1-5 | TRBV19 | CASSQGQGPWPQHF
TRBJ1-2 | TRBV5-1 | CASTVGGGSYGYTF
TRBJ1-5 | TRBV30 | CAWSPPGRGSNQPQHF
TRBJ2-1 | TRBV6-4 | CASSDRGASYNEQFF
TRBJ2-5 | TRBV5-1 | CASSPGTGYQETQYF
TRBJ1-2 | TRBV6-6 | CASSRGQDTTTYGYTF
TRBJ2-7 | TRBV7-2 | CASSQSGLDYEQYF
TRBJ1-4 | TRBV30 | CAWSPRVEKLFF
TRBJ1-1 | TRBV6-5 | CASSRGQSGAFF
TRBJ2-3 | TRBV5-4 | CASSSGLAGGLSTDTQYF
TRBJ2-2 | TRBV7-2 | CASSLVMGRTGELFF
TRBJ2-2 | TRBV7-9 | CASSSWAGAGELFF
TRBJ2-7 | TRBV28 | CASRPTGTGDYEQYF
TRBJ1-1 | TRBV6-1 | CASSETMNTEAFF
TRBJ2-3 | TRBV4-1 | CASSQTANVPTDTQYF
TRBJ2-7 | TRBV7-9 | CSSSLAPSGLLNYEQYF
TRBJ2-5 | TRBV30 | CAWSGGSGGGQETQYF
TRBJ1-1 | TRBV7-3 | CASSLNPGVTYEAFF
TRBJ2-7 | TRBV28 | CASSPGTRKYEQYF
TRBJ1-2 | TRBV6-4 | CASSVHSRGRRGPNYGYTF
TRBJ1-1 | TRBV11-2 | CASSPQGGGGGPEAFF
TRBJ2-2 | TRBV4-1 | CASSQGLAGGLTGELFF
TRBJ1-1 | TRBV4-1 | CASSQPTASLAEAFF
TRBJ2-3 | TRBV10-3 | CAISEPPGPNTQYF
TRBJ2-3 | TRBV5-1 | CASSPSGGYTDTQYF
TRBJ1-1 | TRBV7-9 | CAGGAGDTEAFF
TRBJ2-7 | TRBV5-1 | CASSLGILRLAGGVGPYEQYF